The sequence of this T cell receptor beta chain was determined in a study of CD8 T cells in ankylosing spondylitis. Germline lookup yields CDR1 MNHEY and CDR2 SVGEGT. The CDR3 runs to 15 residues. V gave up 4 bases and J gave up 5 bases, with 15 bases separating them. TCRdb re-derived calls from the 5' RACE reads in MiXCR, one entry per CDR3 protein. The table lists 200,000 to 300,000 distinct CDR3 sequences, roughly 8.6% of them singletons, with under 7.5% in the top ten. V gene TRBV6-2 or TRBV6-3 combines with J gene TRBJ1-5; weak D call: TRBD1 (5 bases). The receptor comes from a male donor with ankylosing spondylitis or in good health (not recorded which). What was sequenced was blood, either unsorted or a sorted T cell fraction (not recorded which). The DNA for the CDR3 is TGTGCCAGCAGTTTGAAGAGGGGCGGATATCAGCCCCAGCATTTT. Its translation is CASSLKRGGYQPQHF.